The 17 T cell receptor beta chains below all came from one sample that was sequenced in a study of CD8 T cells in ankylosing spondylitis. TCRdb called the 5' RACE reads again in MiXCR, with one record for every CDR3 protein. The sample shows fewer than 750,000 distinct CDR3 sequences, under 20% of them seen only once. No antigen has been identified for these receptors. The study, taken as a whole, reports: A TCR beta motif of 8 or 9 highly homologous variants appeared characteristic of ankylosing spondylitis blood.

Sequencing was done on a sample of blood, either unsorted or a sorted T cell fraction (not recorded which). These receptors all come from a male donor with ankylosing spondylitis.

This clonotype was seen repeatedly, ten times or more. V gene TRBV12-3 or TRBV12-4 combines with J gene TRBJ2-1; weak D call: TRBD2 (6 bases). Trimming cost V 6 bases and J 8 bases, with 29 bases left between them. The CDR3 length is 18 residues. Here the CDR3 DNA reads TGTGCCAGCAGCAACGCTTCCCCCGGGGGAGGTTTCACCCATGAGCAGTTCTTC. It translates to CASSNASPGGGFTHEQFF.

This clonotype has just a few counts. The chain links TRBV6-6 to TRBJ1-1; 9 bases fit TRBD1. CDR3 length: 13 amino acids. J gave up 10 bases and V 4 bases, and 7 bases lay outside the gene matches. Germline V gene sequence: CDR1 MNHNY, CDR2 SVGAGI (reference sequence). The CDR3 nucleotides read TGTGCCAGCAGTTCACCGGGACAGGGCTCAGCTTTCTTT. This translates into CASSSPGQGSAFF.

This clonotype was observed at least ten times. The CDR3 DNA is TGCAGCGTCCGGGGGACTAGATCGTACGAGCAGTACTTC. This encodes CSVRGTRSYEQYF. V usage is TRBV29-1 and J usage is TRBJ2-7; 8 bases line up with TRBD2. Germline assignment: CDR1 SQVTM and CDR2 ANQGSEA. The CDR3 has 13 amino acids. Trimming took 6 bases from V and 4 from J; bases not matched to a gene: 8.

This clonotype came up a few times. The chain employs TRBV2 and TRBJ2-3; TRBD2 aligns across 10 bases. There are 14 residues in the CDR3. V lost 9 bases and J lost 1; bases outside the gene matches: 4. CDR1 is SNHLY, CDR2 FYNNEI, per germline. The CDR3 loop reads CARSGTSGTDTQYF. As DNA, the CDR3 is TGTGCCAGATCCGGGACTAGCGGCACAGATACGCAGTATTTT.

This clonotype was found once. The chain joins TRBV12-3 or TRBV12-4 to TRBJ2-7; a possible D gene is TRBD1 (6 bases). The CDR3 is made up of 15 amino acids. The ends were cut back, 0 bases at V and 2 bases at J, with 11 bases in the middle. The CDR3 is CASSLATTGTYEQYF. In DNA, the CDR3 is TGTGCCAGCAGTTTAGCGACGACAGGCACCTACGAGCAGTACTTC.

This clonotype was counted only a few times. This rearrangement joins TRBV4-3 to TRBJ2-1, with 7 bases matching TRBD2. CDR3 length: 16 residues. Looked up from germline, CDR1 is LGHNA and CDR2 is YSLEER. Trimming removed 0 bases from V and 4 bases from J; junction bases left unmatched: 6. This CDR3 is CASSQEGRDLYNEQFF. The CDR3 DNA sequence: TGCGCCAGCAGCCAAGAGGGGAGGGACTTGTACAATGAGCAGTTCTTC.

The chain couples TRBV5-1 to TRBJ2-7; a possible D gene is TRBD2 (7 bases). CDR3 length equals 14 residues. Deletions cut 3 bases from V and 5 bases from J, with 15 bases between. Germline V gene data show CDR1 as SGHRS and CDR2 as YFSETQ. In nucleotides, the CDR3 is TGCGCCAGCAGCTCGCGAGGGGGGGAAAACGAGCAGTACTTC. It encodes CASSSRGGENEQYF.

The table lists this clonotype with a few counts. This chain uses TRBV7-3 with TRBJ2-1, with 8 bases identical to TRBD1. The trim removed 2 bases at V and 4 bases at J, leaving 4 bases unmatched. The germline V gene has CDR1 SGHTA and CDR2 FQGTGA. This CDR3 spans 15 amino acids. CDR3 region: CASSLWQGAYNEQFF. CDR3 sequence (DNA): TGTGCCAGCAGCTTATGGCAGGGGGCTTACAATGAGCAGTTCTTC.

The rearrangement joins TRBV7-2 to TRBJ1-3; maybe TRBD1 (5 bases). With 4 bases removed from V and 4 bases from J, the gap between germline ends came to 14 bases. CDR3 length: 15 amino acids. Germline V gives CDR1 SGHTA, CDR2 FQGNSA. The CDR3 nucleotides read TGTGCCAGCAGCTCACATGGGGACTCAGGAAACACCATATATTTT. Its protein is CASSSHGDSGNTIYF.

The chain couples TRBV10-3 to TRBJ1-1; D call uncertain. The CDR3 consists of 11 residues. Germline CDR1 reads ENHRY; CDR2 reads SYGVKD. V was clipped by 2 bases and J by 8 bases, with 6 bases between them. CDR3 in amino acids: CAISEGEEAFF. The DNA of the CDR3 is TGTGCCATCAGTGAGGGTGAGGAAGCTTTCTTT.

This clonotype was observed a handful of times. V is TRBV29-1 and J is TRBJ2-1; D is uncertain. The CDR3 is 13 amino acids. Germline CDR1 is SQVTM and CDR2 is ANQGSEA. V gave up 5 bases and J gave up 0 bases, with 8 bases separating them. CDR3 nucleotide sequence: TGCAGCGTTAGGGTGAGCTCCTACAATGAGCAGTTCTTC. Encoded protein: CSVRVSSYNEQFF.

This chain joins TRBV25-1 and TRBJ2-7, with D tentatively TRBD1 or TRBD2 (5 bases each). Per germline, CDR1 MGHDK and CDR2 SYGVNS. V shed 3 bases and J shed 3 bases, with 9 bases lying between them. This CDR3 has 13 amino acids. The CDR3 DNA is TGTGCCAGCAGTGACAGGGCGGGCTACGAGCAGTACTTC. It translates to CASSDRAGYEQYF.

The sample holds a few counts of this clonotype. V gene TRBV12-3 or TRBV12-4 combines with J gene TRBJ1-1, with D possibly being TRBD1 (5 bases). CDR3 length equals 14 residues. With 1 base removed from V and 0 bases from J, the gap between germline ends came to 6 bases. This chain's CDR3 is CASSLEGMNTEAFF. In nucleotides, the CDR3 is TGTGCCAGCAGTTTAGAGGGGATGAACACTGAAGCTTTCTTT.

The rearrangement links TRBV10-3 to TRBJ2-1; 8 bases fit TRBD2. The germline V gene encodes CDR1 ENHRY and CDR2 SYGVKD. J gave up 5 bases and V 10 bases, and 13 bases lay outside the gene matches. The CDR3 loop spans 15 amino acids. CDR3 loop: CATARGGGYDNEQFF. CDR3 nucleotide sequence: TGTGCCACCGCTCGGGGCGGGGGGTACGACAATGAGCAGTTCTTC.

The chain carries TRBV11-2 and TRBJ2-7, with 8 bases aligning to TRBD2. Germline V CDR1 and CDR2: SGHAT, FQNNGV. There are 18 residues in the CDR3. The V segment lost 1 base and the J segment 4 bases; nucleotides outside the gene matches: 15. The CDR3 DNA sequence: TGTGCCAGCAGCTTAGGAACGGGAGGGGTTTTGGCGAATTACGAGCAGTACTTC. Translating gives CASSLGTGGVLANYEQYF.

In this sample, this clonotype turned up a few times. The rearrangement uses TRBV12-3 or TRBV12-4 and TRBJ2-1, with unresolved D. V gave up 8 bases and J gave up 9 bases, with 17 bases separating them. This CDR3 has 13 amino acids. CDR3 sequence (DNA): TGTGCCAGCGGAGACAACCAGGCGCTTGAGCAGTTCTTC. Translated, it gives CASGDNQALEQFF.

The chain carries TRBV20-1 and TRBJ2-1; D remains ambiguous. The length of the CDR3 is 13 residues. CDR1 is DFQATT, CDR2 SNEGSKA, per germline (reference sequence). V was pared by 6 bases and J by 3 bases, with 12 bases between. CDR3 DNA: TGCAGTGCGCAAGGGCAGTTCTACAATGAGCAGTTCTTC. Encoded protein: CSAQGQFYNEQFF.